These 17 T cell receptor beta chains were all obtained from the same sample, sequenced in a study of blood T cell repertoires in COVID-19. Some clones are missing from TCRdb's copy, which holds only in-frame ones; the method was immunoSEQ multiplex PCR. The repertoire consists of roughly 350,000 clones, with more than 90% occurring once and the leading ten covering less than 20%. Sequencing used PBMCs or T cells enriched from blood (not recorded which). The receptors were sampled from a woman in her 30s who had recovered from COVID-19.

DNA of the CDR3: TGTGCCAGCAGCCCCCGGGGTAGCGGGGCCTTCGATGAGCAGTTCTTC. Its translation is CASSPRGSGAFDEQFF. The chain couples TRBV9 to TRBJ2-1; 8 positions match TRBD2. J lost 8 bases, V lost 4 bases, and 14 bases had no gene match. Germline V lookup: CDR1 SGDLS, CDR2 YYNGEE. CDR3 size: 16 residues.

The chain employs TRBV15 and TRBJ1-2; the match to TRBD1 covers 7 bases. Germline trimming cut 0 bases from V and 0 bases from J; bases unmatched to any gene: 10. Germline CDR1 LNHNV, CDR2 YYDKDF (reference sequence). This CDR3 is 18 amino acids long. In DNA, the CDR3 is TGTGCCACCAGCAGAGAAGGGTTAGGGGGCAAAGCTAACTATGGCTACACCTTC. Translation: CATSREGLGGKANYGYTF.

The genes are TRBV7-8 and TRBJ1-2; 7 bases align to TRBD1. In germline, CDR1 is SGHVS, CDR2 FQNEAQ. There are 13 residues in the CDR3. V was clipped by 5 bases and J by 4 bases; unmatched bases: 4. Written as DNA, the CDR3 is TGTGCCAGCAGCAGACAGGGCTTCTATGGCTACACCTTC. Its protein product is CASSRQGFYGYTF. The whole variable domain, remainder taken from reference TRBV7-8 and TRBJ1-2, is GAGVSQSPRYKVAKRGQDVALRCDPISGHVSLFWYQQALGQGPEFLTYFQNEAQLDKSGLPSDRFFAERPEGSVSTLKIQRTQQEDSAVYLCASSRQGFYGYTFGSGTRLTVV.

The V and J genes are TRBV28 and TRBJ1-3, with 7 bases that match TRBD1. This CDR3 contains 18 residues. V was pared by 1 base and J by 0 bases, with 9 bases of the junction left unmatched. Germline V gene sequence: CDR1 MDHEN, CDR2 SYDVKM. Here the CDR3 DNA reads TGTGCCAGCAGTTTATCCACCGGGACAGCTTACTCTGGAAACACCATATATTTT. Translation: CASSLSTGTAYSGNTIYF.

The chain joins TRBV28 to TRBJ2-7, with TRBD1 matching over 9 bases. J gave up 6 bases and V 3 bases, and 9 bases lay outside the gene matches. The CDR3 contains 15 residues. Germline V CDR1 and CDR2: MDHEN, SYDVKM. CDR3 loop: CASSFPGQGFPEQYF. The CDR3 nucleotides are TGTGCCAGCAGTTTTCCCGGACAGGGGTTCCCCGAGCAGTACTTC.

V usage is TRBV29-1 and J usage is TRBJ2-2, with 7 positions matching TRBD1. The CDR3 loop spans 13 amino acids. V trimming: 6 bases; J trimming: 3 bases; junction bases outside the gene matches: 4. CDR1 and CDR2 (germline): SQVTM, ANQGSEA. The CDR3: CSVRGTDTGELFF. The CDR3 DNA reads as TGCAGCGTCAGGGGGACGGACACCGGGGAGCTGTTTTTT.

CDR3 loop: CASSQRGHEAFF. The CDR3 region has the DNA TGTGCCAGCAGCCAGCGCGGGCATGAAGCTTTCTTT. V and J are TRBV3-1 (or the pseudogene TRBV3-2) and TRBJ1-1; D remains ambiguous. The germline CDR1 and CDR2 sequences are LGHDT and YNNKEL (reference sequence). This CDR3 contains 12 residues. The V gene lost 3 bases and the J gene lost 7 bases, with 9 bases spanning the gap.

The rearrangement links TRBV19 to TRBJ2-1; D is unresolved. Germline V gives CDR1 LNHDA, CDR2 SQIVND (reference sequence). Trimming took 5 bases from V and 6 from J, leaving 14 bases between them. This CDR3 is built from 14 residues. The CDR3 protein is CASSLGTLRNEQFF. The DNA of the CDR3 is TGTGCCAGTAGTTTGGGCACGCTGCGCAATGAGCAGTTCTTC.

The CDR3 sequence: CASTLPSGENTEAFF. CDR3 in DNA: TGTGCCAGCACCTTACCCAGTGGAGAGAACACTGAAGCTTTCTTT. The gene calls are TRBV21-1 and TRBJ1-1. TRBV21-1 represents a pseudogene. This CDR3 is built from 15 residues.

J is TRBJ2-3 and V is TRBV5-1; 13 bases are a match to TRBD2. The length of the CDR3 is 18 residues. V was pared by 0 bases and J by 2 bases, with 6 bases of the junction left unmatched. Germline V gene lookup returns CDR1 SGHRS and CDR2 YFSETQ. This chain's CDR3 is CASSLGGGLAGFTDTQYF. The CDR3 region has the DNA TGCGCCAGCAGCTTGGGAGGGGGACTAGCGGGATTCACAGATACGCAGTATTTT.

J is TRBJ2-5 and V is TRBV12-3 or TRBV12-4; D is perhaps TRBD2 (5 bases). V lost 3 bases, J lost 5 bases, and 7 bases lay in between. The CDR3 is made up of 12 amino acids. The DNA for the CDR3 is TGTGCCAGCAGTTTTCGGAGGGAGACCCAGTACTTC. This codes for CASSFRRETQYF.

The chain links TRBV4-3 to TRBJ2-7; 8 nucleotides agree with TRBD1. The CDR3 is 16 amino acids. Trimming took 0 bases from V and 3 from J; bases not matched to a gene: 7. Germline assignment: CDR1 LGHNA and CDR2 YSLEER. In nucleotides, the CDR3 is TGCGCCAGCAGCCAAGACGTCGGACAGGGTTTCTACGAGCAGTACTTC. Its translation is CASSQDVGQGFYEQYF.

The gene calls are TRBV5-5 and TRBJ1-3; D is perhaps TRBD1 (6 bases). Per the germline V gene, CDR1 is SGHKS and CDR2 is YYEKEE (reference sequence). Trimming shortened V by 6 bases and J by 2 bases, and 12 bases separated the two germline ends. The CDR3 has 14 amino acids. This CDR3 is CASTRGQTGNTIYF. As DNA, the CDR3 is TGTGCCAGCACCCGAGGACAGACTGGAAACACCATATATTTT.

The count of this clone is one. The rearrangement links TRBV7-9 to TRBJ1-2; D is possibly TRBD1 (5 bases). Germline CDR1 is SEHNR and CDR2 is FQNEAQ (reference sequence). CDR3 length equals 15 residues. Deletions cut 1 base from V and 0 bases from J, with 9 bases between. CDR3 sequence reads: CASSLEGIPNYGYTF. The DNA of the CDR3 is TGTGCCAGCAGCTTAGAGGGGATCCCTAACTATGGCTACACCTTC.

Concerning this clone itself: The same CDR3 is also encoded by other DNA sequences in this sample. The gene calls are TRBV19 and TRBJ2-3; 7 bases are a match to TRBD1. This CDR3 has 15 residues. V was pared by 1 base and J by 3 bases, with 4 bases of the junction left unmatched. CDR1 and CDR2 (germline): LNHDA, SQIVND (reference sequence). The CDR3 coding sequence is TGTGCCAGTAGTATAGGACAGGGTGGGACAGATACGCAGTATTTT. Protein product: CASSIGQGGTDTQYF.

The chain combines TRBV2 with TRBJ2-5; TRBD2 matches at 13 bases. The V gene's germline CDR1 is SNHLY and CDR2 FYNNEI. V was clipped by 6 bases and J by 4 bases; unmatched bases: 5. CDR3 length equals 15 residues. CDR3 coding DNA: TGTGCCAGCAGGGGGGGACTAGCGGGACGAGAGACCCAGTACTTC. The encoded protein is CASRGGLAGRETQYF.

This chain connects TRBV27 to TRBJ2-7; 8 bases line up with TRBD1. The germline V gene encodes CDR1 MNHEY and CDR2 SMNVEV (reference sequence). V gave up 6 bases and J gave up 1 base; unmatched junction bases: 11. This CDR3 is 16 amino acids long. Here the CDR3 reads CASRRQGIPKSYEQYF. CDR3 nucleotides: TGTGCCAGCAGACGACAGGGGATCCCTAAATCCTACGAGCAGTACTTC.